This TCR beta chain was obtained from a study of blood T cell repertoires in COVID-19. Study background: Collection of acute and convalescent COVID-19 samples took place in the United States, Italy and Spain.

Everyone who took part was 18 to 89 years old, and they came from 24 US areas. Membership in each cohort depended on participant-reported clinical history. There are 16 residues in the CDR3. CDR1 is SEHNR and CDR2 is FQNEAQ in the germline V gene (reference sequence). Trimming at V came to 5 bases and at J to 8 bases, leaving 8 bases not matched to a gene. As handled by the study authors: Estimation of nucleated cell counts relied on the amplification of reference gene primers. The method was immunoSEQ multiplex PCR; TCRdb's version includes in-frame clones alone and lacks a portion of them. V, J and clone size are those of that table, while D and trimming were read from the DNA. This sample has under 300,000 clones, with approximately 91% found just once.

The source material was PBMCs or T cells enriched from blood (not recorded which). V gene TRBV7-9 combines with J gene TRBJ1-6; TRBD1 matches at 11 bases. The TCR originated in a woman aged 40 to 50 who had recovered from COVID-19. The CDR3 DNA reads as TGTGCCAGCAGCCCGCGGGTGGGACAGGGGGATTCACCCCTCCACTTT. This codes for CASSPRVGQGDSPLHF. The complete variable domain, with remaining parts taken from reference TRBV7-9 and TRBJ1-6, reads DTGVSQNPRHKITKRGQNVTFRCDPISEHNRLYWYRQTLGQGPEFLTYFQNEAQLEKSRLLSDRFSAERPKGSFSTLEIQRTEQGDSAMYLCASSPRVGQGDSPLHFGNGTRLTVT.